This T cell receptor (beta chain) was observed in a study of post-analysis software for immune sequencing data. On the study more broadly: Some patients lacked subtype; others had relapsing-remitting, secondary progressive or progressive-relapsing disease. Study results and limitations: Included in a set of roughly five TRBV segments more frequent in patients than controls were TRBV5-6, TRBV5-1 and TRBV20-1. The study found significantly lower normalized Chao1 diversity in multiple sclerosis patients than in controls. Samples sharing a preparation batch grouped tightly together when assessed by F measure.

TCR beta libraries were prepared from cDNA with unique molecular identifiers. TCRdb redid the calling of the PCR reads with MiXCR, one entry per CDR3 protein. The sample shows over 300,000 distinct CDR3 sequences, around a third of them seen only once. This CDR3 is 12 amino acids long. Germline V gives CDR1 MNHEY, CDR2 SVGAGI. Between the trimmed V and J ends, which lost 7 bases and 3 bases, there was a span of 9 bases. With respect to this clonotype: The target antigen is unknown.

Sequenced input: blood. The V call is TRBV6-5, the J call TRBJ1-2; D might be TRBD1 (6 bases). The receptor was isolated from a girl between 10 and 17 years old with multiple sclerosis. Here the CDR3 DNA reads TGTGCCAGCAAGGGGGGGGACTATGGCTACACCTTC. Protein product: CASKGGDYGYTF.